These T cell receptor beta chains were read from a single sample in a study of T cell responses to AZD1222 COVID-19 vaccine. Sequenced by immunoSEQ multiplex PCR; TCRdb stores in-frame clones only, minus some. The sample carries about 150,000 clones, approximately 90% recorded once. Sequencing was performed on peripheral blood, taken 28 days after the second AZD1222 dose. The receptors were sampled from an adult who received the AZD1222 COVID-19 vaccine. CDR3s include the opening cysteine and the closing phenylalanine or tryptophan. A D gene is named only where the DNA matches it firmly. Size is omitted from some rows. Given values are once, few, many or a class for expanded clones.

J gene: TRBJ1-2; V gene: TRBV10-2; D gene: -; clone size: -; CDR3 DNA: TGCGCCAGCAGGATCTTGGACGGGGTTAACTATGGCTACACCTTC; CDR3 protein: CASRILDGVNYGYTF
J gene: TRBJ2-7; V gene: TRBV7-9; D gene: -; clone size: -; CDR3 DNA: TGTGCCAGCAGCTTAGACAGGTCTGAGCAGTACTTC; CDR3 protein: CASSLDRSEQYF
J gene: TRBJ1-1; V gene: TRBV5-4; D gene: TRBD1; clone size: -; CDR3 DNA: TGTGCCAGCAGCCCGACAGGGAAAGAAGCTTTCTTT; CDR3 protein: CASSPTGKEAFF
J gene: TRBJ2-3; V gene: TRBV5-4; D gene: -; clone size: -; CDR3 DNA: TGTGCCAGCAGCTTGGCACCTACGGGAGAAGGAGATACGCAGTATTTT; CDR3 protein: CASSLAPTGEGDTQYF
J gene: TRBJ1-2; V gene: TRBV7-6; D gene: TRBD1; clone size: -; CDR3 DNA: TGTGCCAGCAGCCCTCTACAGGGGACCGGTGGCTACACCTTC; CDR3 protein: CASSPLQGTGGYTF
J gene: TRBJ1-1; V gene: TRBV7-7; D gene: -; clone size: -; CDR3 DNA: TGTGCCAGCAGCTTAGGTCTGGGAACTGAAGCTTTCTTT; CDR3 protein: CASSLGLGTEAFF
J gene: TRBJ2-1; V gene: TRBV12-5; D gene: TRBD1; clone size: -; CDR3 DNA: TGTGCTAGTGGTTTGATGGGACAGGGAAATGAGCAGTTCTTC; CDR3 protein: CASGLMGQGNEQFF
J gene: TRBJ1-5; V gene: TRBV19; D gene: -; clone size: once; CDR3 DNA: TGTGCCAGTAGTTTACCTTTCAGGGTTCAGCCCCAGCATTTT; CDR3 protein: CASSLPFRVQPQHF
J gene: TRBJ1-2; V gene: TRBV6-6; D gene: -; clone size: -; CDR3 DNA: TGTGCCAGCACCCCCGCAGGGAATCTTAACTATGGCTACACCTTC; CDR3 protein: CASTPAGNLNYGYTF
J gene: TRBJ2-7; V gene: TRBV9; D gene: -; clone size: -; CDR3 DNA: TGTGCCAGCAGCCAGGGGACGGGGGACGAGCAGTACTTC; CDR3 protein: CASSQGTGDEQYF
J gene: TRBJ1-2; V gene: TRBV4-1; D gene: -; clone size: -; CDR3 DNA: TGCGCCAGCAGCCAAGAGAACGGTAACTATGGCTACACCTTC; CDR3 protein: CASSQENGNYGYTF
J gene: TRBJ2-1; V gene: TRBV5-4; D gene: TRBD2; clone size: -; CDR3 DNA: TGTGCCAGTAAAGCTAGCGGGAGGGCCGCTTACAATGAGCAGTTCTTC; CDR3 protein: CASKASGRAAYNEQFF
J gene: TRBJ2-7; V gene: TRBV21-1; D gene: -; clone size: -; CDR3 DNA: TGTGCCAGCAGCAAAGACAGGGGCGAGTGGGAGCAGTACTTC; CDR3 protein: CASSKDRGEWEQYF
J gene: TRBJ2-1; V gene: TRBV10-2; D gene: -; clone size: -; CDR3 DNA: TGCGCCAGTAACCGATTCGAGAGGTTCTTC; CDR3 protein: CASNRFERFF